One sample yielded the 24 T cell receptor beta chains listed below, sequenced in a study of T cells in Graves' hyperthyroidism and ophthalmopathy. Amplification of TCR beta CDR3 regions was performed using RNA transcripts as template. Initially, a first-round RT-PCR of the TCR CDR3 employed the HTBI primer set. TCRdb passed the multiplex PCR reads through MiXCR, listing each CDR3 protein once. The sample lists hundreds of thousands of distinct CDR3 sequences, around 46% occurring once. The sequencing sample was made of peripheral blood or thyroid tissue (not recorded which). Source of these receptors: a woman younger than 30 with Graves' hyperthyroidism.

The V gene is TRBV19, the J gene TRBJ2-5; D ambiguous. CDR1 is LNHDA, CDR2 SQIVND, per germline (reference sequence). V was shortened by 6 bases and J by 2 bases, with 16 bases between the two germline ends. This CDR3 region has 15 residues. DNA for the CDR3: TGTGCCAGTAGAAACTTCGGGCTCGATCAAGAGACCCAGTACTTC. Translating gives CASRNFGLDQETQYF.

The gene calls are TRBV7-9 and TRBJ2-7; 9 bases are a match to TRBD2. The closer fit of TRBJ2-1 to the DNA end suggests the J call may be wrong. The germline CDR1 and CDR2 sequences are SEHNR and FQNEAQ (reference sequence). The CDR3 consists of 15 residues. CDR3 protein: CASSPGLADYNEQFF. The CDR3 region has the DNA TGTGCCAGCAGCCCGGGACTAGCTGATTACAATGAGCAGTTCTTC.

This clonotype showed up many times. The chain uses TRBV15 and TRBJ1-2, with D tentatively TRBD1 (6 bases). The CDR3 spans 13 residues. Germline CDR1 LNHNV, CDR2 YYDKDF (reference sequence). The ends were cut back, 0 bases at V and 7 bases at J, with 9 bases in the middle. CDR3: CATSRDQQGGYTF. Written as DNA, the CDR3 is TGTGCCACCAGCAGAGATCAACAGGGTGGCTACACCTTC.

This clonotype has more than one count but fewer than ten. The genes are TRBV7-9 and TRBJ2-7; tentative D call: TRBD2 (6 bases). The V and J ends lost 2 bases and 0 bases respectively, with 14 bases between them. Germline V gene sequence: CDR1 SEHNR, CDR2 FQNEAQ (reference sequence). CDR3 size: 16 residues. This CDR3 reads CASSLRTTSSSYEQYF. The CDR3 nucleotides are TGTGCCAGCAGCTTAAGGACTACCTCCAGCTCCTACGAGCAGTACTTC. The complete variable domain, with remaining parts taken from reference TRBV7-9 and TRBJ2-7, reads DTGVSQNPRHKITKRGQNVTFRCDPISEHNRLYWYRQTLGQGPEFLTYFQNEAQLEKSRLLSDRFSAERPKGSFSTLEIQRTEQGDSAMYLCASSLRTTSSSYEQYFGPGTRLTVT.

V usage is TRBV7-6 and J usage is TRBJ2-7; D is undetermined. Germline lookup yields CDR1 SGHVS and CDR2 FNYEAQ. This CDR3 has 11 residues. V shed 10 bases and J shed 4 bases, with 11 bases lying between them. CDR3 residues: CATSDPYEQYF. CDR3 bases: TGTGCCACCAGTGATCCTTACGAGCAGTACTTC.

This chain links TRBV7-9 with TRBJ2-6, with D tentatively TRBD2 (6 bases). Trimming cost V 3 bases and J 4 bases, with 16 bases left between them. The CDR3 has 17 residues. Germline CDR1 and CDR2: SEHNR and FQNEAQ (reference sequence). The CDR3 DNA is TGTGCCAGCAGCTTGGGGCGGGGAGCTCTGGGGGCCAACGTCCTGACTTTC. Translated, it gives CASSLGRGALGANVLTF. Full variable domain (rest looked up from reference TRBV7-9 and TRBJ2-6): DTGVSQNPRHKITKRGQNVTFRCDPISEHNRLYWYRQTLGQGPEFLTYFQNEAQLEKSRLLSDRFSAERPKGSFSTLEIQRTEQGDSAMYLCASSLGRGALGANVLTFGAGSRLTVL.

This clonotype was seen a handful of times. This rearrangement joins TRBV5-5 to TRBJ1-4, with D perhaps matching TRBD1 (5 bases). V was trimmed by 4 bases and J by 8 bases, leaving 15 bases between them. CDR3 length: 14 amino acids. CDR1 and CDR2 (germline): SGHKS, YYEKEE (reference sequence). The CDR3 region has the DNA TGTGCCAGCAGCCCGGGACCGACTGTAGAAAAACTGTTTTTT. This gives the protein CASSPGPTVEKLFF.

This clonotype was seen only a few times. The chain recombines TRBV2 with TRBJ2-2; tentative D call: TRBD2 (6 bases). CDR1 and CDR2 (germline): SNHLY, FYNNEI. This CDR3 spans 16 amino acids. Trimming removed 5 bases from V and 3 bases from J, with 16 bases in between. The CDR3 region has the DNA TGTGCCAGCAGTTACCCCGGGAGCCCGTACACCGGGGAGCTGTTTTTT. Protein: CASSYPGSPYTGELFF.

This clonotype has ten or more counts. This chain connects TRBV5-1 to TRBJ2-6; D remains ambiguous. V shed 1 base and J shed 2 bases, with 4 bases lying between them. Germline V CDR1 and CDR2: SGHRS, YFSETQ. The CDR3 contains 14 residues. CDR3 DNA: TGCGCCAGCAGCTTGAATACTGGGGCCAACGTCCTGACTTTC. Amino acid sequence: CASSLNTGANVLTF. Supplemented by reference TRBV5-1 and TRBJ2-6, the full variable domain reads KAGVTQTPRYLIKTRGQQVTLSCSPISGHRSVSWYQQTPGQGLQFLFEYFSETQRNKGNFPGRFSGRQFSNSRSEMNVSTLELGDSALYLCASSLNTGANVLTFGAGSRLTVL.

The chain uses TRBV29-1 and TRBJ1-6; no definite D call. This CDR3 is 13 amino acids long. The V end was cut by 3 bases, the J end by 10 bases, with 13 bases between. Germline V gives CDR1 SQVTM, CDR2 ANQGSEA. The CDR3 nucleotides are TGCAGCGTTGACTTAGCGGGAGGGTCACCCCTCCACTTT. It translates to CSVDLAGGSPLHF.

The chain has TRBV2 and TRBJ2-5; D may be TRBD2 (6 bases). Germline lookup yields CDR1 SNHLY and CDR2 FYNNEI. V lost 10 bases and J 4 bases, leaving 22 bases between the germline ends. The CDR3 loop spans 15 amino acids. The CDR3, as DNA: TGTGCCATCAGCACGGGGACTTCTTCCGGAGAGACCCAGTACTTC. It codes for CAISTGTSSGETQYF.

This clonotype was seen only a few times. The rearrangement links TRBV7-8 to TRBJ1-2; no clear D. V was clipped by 5 bases and J by 6 bases, with 22 bases between them. CDR3 length: 16 residues. Germline CDR1 and CDR2: SGHVS and FQNEAQ. CDR3 region: CASSIADSYLRNGYTF. CDR3 nucleotide sequence: TGTGCCAGCAGCATTGCTGACTCCTACCTAAGGAATGGCTACACCTTC.

This clonotype was found a few times. The chain carries TRBV11-2 and TRBJ2-5, with a weak D call TRBD2 (6 bases). Germline CDR1 is SGHAT and CDR2 is FQNNGV. The V end was cut by 1 base, the J end by 2 bases, with 17 bases between. The CDR3 spans 17 residues. CDR3 sequence (DNA): TGTGCCAGCAGCTTAGTGTTAGATGTAGCGGCGCAAGAGACCCAGTACTTC. Protein sequence: CASSLVLDVAAQETQYF.

This chain connects TRBV29-1 to TRBJ2-7, with D perhaps TRBD1 (5 bases). The CDR3 runs 16 residues. CDR1 is SQVTM, CDR2 ANQGSEA, per germline. V lost 0 bases, J lost 4 bases, and 19 bases lay in between. The CDR3 region has the DNA TGCAGCGTTGAAGACGAGACAGTGGAGTCTCCGTACGAGCAGTACTTC. This translates into CSVEDETVESPYEQYF.

This clonotype turned up a few times. The chain links TRBV20-1 to TRBJ1-1, with TRBD1 as a possible D gene (5 bases). This CDR3 is built from 13 residues. The germline V and J ends were trimmed by 6 bases and 0 bases, with 11 bases remaining between them. CDR1 is DFQATT and CDR2 is SNEGSKA in the germline V gene (reference sequence). The CDR3 spells CSALTRVNTEAFF. The CDR3 DNA follows: TGCAGTGCATTAACCAGGGTGAACACTGAAGCTTTCTTT.

This clonotype occurred once. This sequence joins TRBV7-3 and TRBJ1-1; the match to TRBD1 covers 8 bases. The length of the CDR3 is 15 residues. With V trimmed by 5 bases and J by 0 bases, 5 bases remained unmatched. Germline V gene sequence: CDR1 SGHTA, CDR2 FQGTGA. CDR3 DNA: TGTGCCAGCAGCGCATCAGGGGGCATGAACACTGAAGCTTTCTTT. It yields the protein CASSASGGMNTEAFF. Full variable domain (missing parts from reference TRBV7-3 and TRBJ1-1): GAGVSQTPSNKVTEKGKYVELRCDPISGHTALYWYRQSLGQGPEFLIYFQGTGAADDSGLPNDRFFAVRPEGSVSTLKIQRTERGDSAVYLCASSASGGMNTEAFFGQGTRLTVV.

Details on this clonotype: A single base separates this from a much larger clone, so it may be a read error. The gene calls are TRBV2 and TRBJ1-5; tentatively, D is TRBD1 (6 bases). Germline lookup yields CDR1 SNHLY and CDR2 FYNNEI. The CDR3 spans 15 residues. CDR3 in amino acids: CAGSTWTDSNQPQHF. The CDR3 nucleotides are TGTGCCGGCAGTACCTGGACAGATAGCAATCAGCCCCAGCATTTT.

This clonotype was observed many times. This chain links TRBV20-1 with TRBJ2-5; D is unclear. The CDR3 spans 16 residues. With 0 bases removed from V and 5 bases from J, the gap between germline ends came to 19 bases. Looked up from germline, CDR1 is DFQATT and CDR2 is SNEGSKA (reference sequence). Written as DNA, the CDR3 is TGCAGTGCTAGAGACCTCGTCTCGTGGCTTCACGAGACCCAGTACTTC. It is translated as CSARDLVSWLHETQYF.

This clonotype was detected many times. The chain links TRBV29-1 to TRBJ2-5; the D gene is possibly TRBD2 (6 bases). The CDR3 is 14 residues long. With 4 bases removed from V and 2 bases from J, the gap between germline ends came to 14 bases. Per the germline V gene, CDR1 is SQVTM and CDR2 is ANQGSEA. The CDR3 loop is CSVAQGGIQETQYF. The CDR3 DNA reads TGCAGCGTTGCTCAGGGAGGCATTCAAGAGACCCAGTACTTC.

This clonotype has more than one count but fewer than ten. The genes are TRBV9 and TRBJ1-4; 12 nucleotides agree with TRBD1. The germline gives CDR1 SGDLS, CDR2 YYNGEE. This CDR3 has 15 residues. V gave up 2 bases and J gave up 8 bases; unmatched junction bases: 4. The CDR3 protein is CASSVSGTGGEKLFF. The CDR3 nucleotides are TGTGCCAGCAGCGTTTCCGGGACAGGGGGCGAAAAACTGTTTTTT.

This clonotype was detected a few times. Relative to the germline gene, one junction end is altered; a read error may explain this. J is TRBJ2-7 and V is TRBV7-3; perhaps TRBD2 as D (6 bases). Germline CDR1 reads SGHTA; CDR2 reads FQGTGA. CDR3 length: 15 amino acids. The CDR3 spells CASSSIVGGPYEQYF. The CDR3 DNA is TGCGCCAGCAGCTCAATCGTCGGGGGTCCCTACGAGCAGTACTTC.

This clonotype was recorded at least ten times. The V call is TRBV10-3, the J call TRBJ2-7; 11 nucleotides line up with TRBD2. This CDR3 contains 16 residues. Germline values: CDR1 ENHRY, CDR2 SYGVKD. V shed 5 bases, J shed 1 base, and the junction held 7 bases outside the gene matches. CDR3 DNA: TGTGCCATCAGTAGCCCGGGACTAGCGGAGTCCTACGAGCAGTACTTC. Translated, it gives CAISSPGLAESYEQYF.

As concerns this clonotype: Possible read error: a much larger clone is one base away. The chain carries TRBV24-1 and TRBJ1-2; a weak D match, TRBD1 (5 bases). V shed 7 bases and J shed 2 bases, with 13 bases lying between them. The CDR3 contains 14 residues. Per germline, CDR1 KGHDR and CDR2 SFDVKD. CDR3 DNA: TGTGCCACCAGGGACTACAGACAGAACTATGGCTACACCTTC. The encoded protein is CATRDYRQNYGYTF.

At least ten counts were recorded for this clonotype. The chain combines TRBV9 with TRBJ1-6; D unresolved. The ends were cut back, 0 bases at V and 6 bases at J, with 7 bases in the middle. This CDR3 spans 14 amino acids. CDR1 is SGDLS and CDR2 is YYNGEE in the germline V gene. CDR3 loop: CASSVGYSNSPLHF. Written as DNA, the CDR3 is TGTGCCAGCAGCGTAGGTTACAGTAATTCACCCCTCCACTTT.